Listed below are T cell receptor beta chains from one sample, sequenced in a study of regulatory T cells in long-lasting Graves disease. One entry per CDR3 protein results from TCRdb running MiXCR on the multiplex PCR reads. Of 400,000 to 450,000 distinct CDR3 sequences detected, 16% appear once; the ten largest clones hold around a tenth. These data also formed part of another study, on T cells in Graves' hyperthyroidism and ophthalmopathy.

The source was peripheral blood mononuclear cells (PBMCs), collected at new diagnosis, from a patient treated with antithyroid drugs. The receptors originated from a woman in her twenties or thirties with Graves disease. CDR3s include the opening cysteine and the closing phenylalanine or tryptophan. A D gene is named only where the DNA matches it firmly. Not all rows give a size; the values are once, few, many and, for expanded clones, a class.

>TRBJ2-2|few|TRBV27|TRBD2
CASSLAASGRGTGELFF
TGTGCCAGCAGCCTGGCCGCTAGCGGGAGGGGCACCGGGGAGCTGTTTTTT
>TRBJ1-5|few|TRBV5-1|NA
CASSEEGFQPQHF
TGCGCCAGCAGCGAAGAAGGTTTTCAGCCCCAGCATTTT
>TRBJ2-1|many|TRBV12-3/TRBV12-4|TRBD2
CASSPGTRKFF
TGTGCCAGCAGCCCTGGGACTAGAAAGTTCTTC
>TRBJ2-7|many|TRBV6-1|NA
CATTGGPQEQYF
TGTGCCACCACGGGGGGCCCACAGGAGCAGTACTTC
>TRBJ2-2|many|TRBV28|TRBD2
CASSLELAGVGELFF
TGTGCCAGCAGTTTAGAACTAGCGGGAGTCGGGGAGCTGTTTTTT
>TRBJ2-7|medium-sized|TRBV6-5|TRBD2
CASSYTGGSYEQYF
TGTGCCAGCAGTTACACCGGGGGGTCCTACGAGCAGTACTTC
>TRBJ2-4|few|TRBV6-1|NA
CASRTNGVIQYF
TGTGCCAGCAGGACTAATGGAGTCATTCAGTACTTC
>TRBJ1-1|many|TRBV12-3/TRBV12-4|NA
CASVRHGDTEAFF
TGTGCCAGCGTTCGCCACGGGGACACTGAAGCTTTCTTT
>TRBJ1-1|many|TRBV30|NA
CAWSSQSNTEAFF
TGTGCCTGGAGCTCTCAGTCGAACACTGAAGCTTTCTTT
>TRBJ2-1|many|TRBV18|NA
CASSPGASRPEGQFF
TGTGCCAGCTCACCAGGGGCAAGCCGGCCCGAGGGGCAGTTCTTC
>TRBJ2-1|few|TRBV9|NA
CASSAPANHDYNEQFF
TGTGCCAGCAGCGCCCCAGCCAACCACGACTACAATGAGCAGTTCTTC
>TRBJ1-1|many|TRBV12-3/TRBV12-4|TRBD1
CASTRQGTEAFF
TGTGCCAGCACCAGACAGGGGACTGAAGCTTTCTTT
>TRBJ1-1|NA|TRBV7-3|TRBD1
CASSLGGTGEGDTEAFF
TGTGCCAGCAGCTTAGGCGGGACAGGGGAAGGGGACACTGAAGCTTTCTTT
>TRBJ2-7|NA|TRBV3-1|TRBD1
CASSQSAGGIYEQYF
TGTGCCAGCAGCCAAAGTGCAGGGGGCATATACGAGCAGTACTTC
>TRBJ1-1|NA|TRBV5-1|NA
CASSLVRLQGEAFF
TGCGCCAGCAGCTTGGTGCGGCTACAAGGGGAAGCTTTCTTT
>TRBJ2-5|NA|TRBV28|NA
CASSPQSTVGETQYF
TGTGCCAGCAGCCCCCAATCGACGGTGGGGGAGACCCAGTACTTC
>TRBJ1-6|few|TRBV7-6|NA
CASSLRGANSPLHF
TGTGCCAGCAGCTTAAGGGGAGCGAATTCACCCCTCCACTTT